The rows below give T cell receptor beta chains drawn from one sample of a study of blood T cells in healthy people across ages. In TCRdb, the 5' RACE reads were re-called with MiXCR into one record per CDR3 protein. The top ten clones hold 20% to 30% of a sample with about 760,000 distinct CDR3 sequences, about 61% of them seen once. Sample: blood. These receptors all come from a man aged 40-50 years in good health. Each CDR3 is given with its conserved first and last residue. Each record gives: V gene, J gene, D gene, clone size, CDR3 DNA, CDR3 protein. D genes are given only for firm matches. Clone size is stated in some rows and not others, as once, few, many or a class when expanded.

TRBV9	TRBJ2-5	-	once	TGTGCCAGCAGCGAGCGGACGGAGAGGAATGAGCAGTACTTC	CASSERTERNEQYF
TRBV7-3	TRBJ1-2	TRBD1	-	TGTGCCAGCAGCCCCCGGGCCCCGGGACAGTCAAACTATGGCTACACCTTC	CASSPRAPGQSNYGYTF
TRBV29-1	TRBJ1-2	TRBD1	-	TGCAGCGGTGGACAGGCTCCAACCGGGGGCTACACCTTC	CSGGQAPTGGYTF
TRBV25-1	TRBJ1-6	-	-	TGTGCCAGCAGTGAGTCAGTCAGTACCCTCCACTTT	CASSESVSTLHF
TRBV4-2	TRBJ1-2	TRBD1	-	TGTGCCAGCAGCCAAGACCGAATGGACAGGGCGAACTATGGCTACACCTTC	CASSQDRMDRANYGYTF
TRBV27	TRBJ2-7	TRBD2	-	TGTGCCAGCAGTACAATCCCAGTAGCGGGAGGGCCCTCCTACAATGAGCAGTACTTC	CASSTIPVAGGPSYNEQYF
TRBV9	TRBJ1-2	-	-	TGTGCCAGCACCTCGGATCCCTATGGCTACACCTTC	CASTSDPYGYTF
TRBV7-9	TRBJ1-1	-	-	TGTGCCAGCAGCATCTACAGGGATGAAGCTTTCTTT	CASSIYRDEAFF
TRBV25-1	TRBJ1-5	-	-	TGTGCCAGCAGTGGGGGTGTCCATAGCAATCAGCCCCAGCATTTT	CASSGGVHSNQPQHF
TRBV5-1	TRBJ2-3	-	-	TGCGCCAGCAGCCCCAGATCAGGGACAGATACGCAGTATTTT	CASSPRSGTDTQYF
TRBV7-9	TRBJ1-1	-	-	TGTGCCAGCAGCTCAACGACGGGTACAGTACAAGCTTTCTTT	CASSSTTGTVQAFF
TRBV2	TRBJ1-1	-	-	TGTGCCAGCATACCGGACAGATTGAACACTGAAGCTTTCTTT	CASIPDRLNTEAFF
TRBV29-1	TRBJ2-3	-	-	TGCAGCGTTGAAGATCGATTAGGACAGGAGGGGTACACAGATACGCAGTATTTT	CSVEDRLGQEGYTDTQYF
TRBV7-9	TRBJ1-1	-	-	TGTGCCAGCAGGCGAAATTTCCTGAACACCGAAGCTTTCTTT	CASRRNFLNTEAFF
TRBV27	TRBJ1-2	TRBD1	-	TGTGCCAGCAGTTCATACCAACGACAGGGGCGCTATGGCTACACCTTC	CASSSYQRQGRYGYTF
TRBV10-3	TRBJ1-5	-	-	TGTGCCATCAGTGAAGAGCGCGGACACTTCAATCAGCCCCAGCATTTT	CAISEERGHFNQPQHF
TRBV5-6	TRBJ1-5	TRBD1	-	TGTGCCAGCAGCATCGCGGGACAGGGGGAGCCCCAGCATTTT	CASSIAGQGEPQHF
TRBV6-6	TRBJ1-1	-	-	TGTGCCAGCAGTTACTCTCTAGGTGAAGCTTTCTTT	CASSYSLGEAFF
TRBV7-2	TRBJ2-3	TRBD2	-	TGTGCCAGCAGCTTCGGACTAGCGGGAGTAAGGGGATCGACAGATACGCAGTATTTT	CASSFGLAGVRGSTDTQYF
TRBV4-1	TRBJ1-5	TRBD1	-	TGCGCCAGCAGCCAACCGGACAGGGCGGGTCAGCCCCAGCATTTT	CASSQPDRAGQPQHF
TRBV20-1	TRBJ2-1	-	-	TGCAGTGCTAGTCCCTCGTATGAGCAGTTCTTC	CSASPSYEQFF
TRBV5-1	TRBJ1-4	TRBD1	few	TGCGCCAGCAGCATCGACAGGGCGGAACTGTTTTTT	CASSIDRAELFF
TRBV30	TRBJ2-1	-	-	TGTGCCTGCAGTGTCAATGAGCAGTTCTTC	CACSVNEQFF
TRBV6-5	TRBJ2-7	TRBD2	-	TGTGCCAGCAGTCGAGCGGGAGGGGACTACGAGCAGTACTTC	CASSRAGGDYEQYF
TRBV27	TRBJ2-3	-	few	TGTGCCAGCAGTGTCCTAGACGCACACACAGATACGCAGTATTTT	CASSVLDAHTDTQYF
TRBV7-7	TRBJ2-7	-	-	TGTGCCAGCAGCTTATCAGACTTTCAGGGGAACGAGCAGTACTTC	CASSLSDFQGNEQYF
TRBV9	TRBJ2-3	-	-	TGTGCCAGCAGCTTGAGACTAGGGAGGCAGGATACGCAGTATTTT	CASSLRLGRQDTQYF